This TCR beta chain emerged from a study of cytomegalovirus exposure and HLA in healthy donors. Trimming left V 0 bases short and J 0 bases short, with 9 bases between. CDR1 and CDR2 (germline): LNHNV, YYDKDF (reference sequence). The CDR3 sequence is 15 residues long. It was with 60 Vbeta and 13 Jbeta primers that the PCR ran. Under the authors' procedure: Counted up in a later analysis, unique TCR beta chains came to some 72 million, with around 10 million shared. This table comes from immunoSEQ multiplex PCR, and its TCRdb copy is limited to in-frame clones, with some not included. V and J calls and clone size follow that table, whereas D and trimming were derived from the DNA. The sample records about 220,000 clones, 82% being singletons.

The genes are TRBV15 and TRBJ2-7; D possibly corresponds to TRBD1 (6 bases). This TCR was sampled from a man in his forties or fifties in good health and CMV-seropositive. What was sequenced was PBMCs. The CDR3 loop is CATSREQGSSYEQYF. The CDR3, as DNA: TGTGCCACCAGCAGAGAACAGGGTAGCTCCTACGAGCAGTACTTC.